A selection of T cell receptor beta chains follows, all from one sample in a study of blood T cell repertoires in COVID-19. Assay used: immunoSEQ multiplex PCR; TCRdb lists only in-frame clones, some missing. Among approximately 200,000 clones listed, more than 80% were seen once. The source material was PBMCs or T cells enriched from blood (not recorded which). These receptors all come from a man aged 35 to 55 who had recovered from COVID-19. The CDR3 runs from the conserved cysteine through the conserved F or W. The order of the fields is D gene, clone size, V gene, J gene, CDR3 DNA, CDR3 protein. The D gene is left open where the match is weak. Clone size is given for some rows only: seen once, a few or many times, or a class if the clone is expanded.

TRBD1	-	TRBV5-1	TRBJ1-4	TGCGCCAGCAGCTTGGCGACAGGGGGTGGGAGAGAAAAACTGTTTTTT	CASSLATGGGREKLFF
TRBD1	-	TRBV6-5	TRBJ2-7	TGTGCCAGCAGTACCTACAGGGGATTCTCCTACGAGCAGTACTTC	CASSTYRGFSYEQYF
-	-	TRBV14	TRBJ2-7	TGTGCCAGCAGCCAAGTTTCAGCTAGGAGAACCAGCGAGCAGTACTTC	CASSQVSARRTSEQYF
TRBD2	few	TRBV4-1	TRBJ2-1	TGCGCCAGCAGCCAAGGATGGGGGGGATTAGCGGCAGGAAATGAGCAGTTCTTC	CASSQGWGGLAAGNEQFF
TRBD2	-	TRBV27	TRBJ2-7	TGTGCCAGCAGTTTAGGACTAGCGGGAGATGAGCAGTACTTC	CASSLGLAGDEQYF
-	-	TRBV6-1	TRBJ1-3	TGTGCCAGCAGTGATGGAGGCCTCGGGACTGGAAACACCATATATTTT	CASSDGGLGTGNTIYF
-	-	TRBV28	TRBJ2-7	TGTGCCTCCGGGGCAGGGGCCTCCTACGAGCAGTACTTC	CASGAGASYEQYF
-	-	TRBV9	TRBJ2-1	TGTGCCAGCAGTCGCGGGATCGTCGATGAGCAGTTCTTC	CASSRGIVDEQFF
-	-	TRBV6-4	TRBJ2-2	TGTGCCAGCAAAGTCATAGAGACCGGGGAGCTGTTTTTT	CASKVIETGELFF
TRBD1	-	TRBV19	TRBJ1-1	TGTGCCAGTAGTATAGAACTAGGACAGGACACTGAAGCTTTCTTT	CASSIELGQDTEAFF
TRBD2	-	TRBV19	TRBJ2-3	TGTGCTTCCGGGACTAGCGGGGGGTCAAGCACAGATACGCAGTATTTT	CASGTSGGSSTDTQYF
-	-	TRBV6-1	TRBJ2-1	TGTGCCAGCAGTGAAATTACAAGCTACAATGAGCAGTTCTTC	CASSEITSYNEQFF
TRBD2	-	TRBV12-5	TRBJ2-1	TGTGCTAGTACCAGCGGGAGAAGTCAAAATGAGCAGTTCTTC	CASTSGRSQNEQFF
-	once	TRBV6-1	TRBJ2-1	TGTGCCAGCAGTGAAGTAAGGGCCAGGGGCTACAATGAGCAGTTCTTC	CASSEVRARGYNEQFF
TRBD2	-	TRBV2	TRBJ2-7	TGTGCCAGCAGTGAAGCGCTTATAATGGGGGAGGGAACTTACGAGCAGTACTTC	CASSEALIMGEGTYEQYF
TRBD1	-	TRBV6-1	TRBJ2-7	TGTGCCAGCAGTGAAGGGGGACAGGGTAAGCAGTACTTC	CASSEGGQGKQYF
TRBD2	-	TRBV5-1	TRBJ2-1	TGCGCCAGCAGCCCCGACCCCAGACTAGCGGGAAACTCCTACAATGAGCAGTTCTTC	CASSPDPRLAGNSYNEQFF
TRBD2	few	TRBV7-8	TRBJ2-3	TGTGCCAGCAGCCTCAGACTAGCGGGTGGGGGTGTCGTCACAGATACGCAGTATTTT	CASSLRLAGGGVVTDTQYF
TRBD1	-	TRBV10-3	TRBJ1-1	TGTGCCATCAGTGATTCAGGGGGCCTTGAAGCTTTCTTT	CAISDSGGLEAFF
-	-	TRBV24-1	TRBJ1-3	TGTGCCACCCTCGTTGAGACAGAAGACCACACCATATATTTT	CATLVETEDHTIYF
TRBD1	many	TRBV6-5	TRBJ2-2	TGTGCCAGCACCAGGACAGGGGGCGCATCCGGGGAGCTGTTTTTT	CASTRTGGASGELFF
TRBD2	-	TRBV4-1	TRBJ2-5	TGCGCCAGCAGCCTGACCGGGACTAGCGGGGGGGGGCAAGAGACCCAGTACTTC	CASSLTGTSGGGQETQYF
-	-	TRBV5-1	TRBJ1-5	TGCGCCAGCAGCCCCAGTGGCGGAGGAGGCAATCAGCCCCAGCATTTT	CASSPSGGGGNQPQHF
TRBD2	-	TRBV29-1	TRBJ2-7	TGCAGCGCCGGGGGGGGATCCTACGAGCAGTACTTC	CSAGGGSYEQYF
-	-	TRBV2	TRBJ1-5	TGTGCCAGCAGTCAGGGATCTTGGGGGCCCCAGCATTTT	CASSQGSWGPQHF
TRBD1	-	TRBV5-4	TRBJ2-1	TGTGCCAGCAGCCGAGGACAGGGGGCGGTCAATGAGCAGTTCTTC	CASSRGQGAVNEQFF
TRBD2	-	TRBV11-2	TRBJ2-5	TGTGCCAGCAGCCCCCTCGGCGTAGCGGGCCTCCAAGAGACCCAGTACTTC	CASSPLGVAGLQETQYF
-	-	TRBV5-6	TRBJ1-2	TGTGCCAGCAGCTTATCTACTCTCTACACCTTC	CASSLSTLYTF
-	-	TRBV7-2	TRBJ1-1	TGTGCCAGCAGCTTAGCCGTTACAGCCTTTGAAGCTTTCTTT	CASSLAVTAFEAFF
-	-	TRBV6-5	TRBJ2-3	TGTGCCAGCAGCGTGACCTTTGGACAAGATACGCAGTATTTT	CASSVTFGQDTQYF
-	-	TRBV7-9	TRBJ2-7	TGTGCCAGCAGCTTAGTAGCCCCAACGAACGAGCAGTACTTC	CASSLVAPTNEQYF
TRBD2	-	TRBV30	TRBJ2-1	TGTGCCAGGTCTAGACTAGCGGGGGGTAATGAGCAGTTCTTC	CARSRLAGGNEQFF
-	-	TRBV6-1	TRBJ1-6	TGTGCCAGCAGTGAAAGGGGTCGGAATTCACCCCTCCACTTT	CASSERGRNSPLHF
TRBD2	-	TRBV24-1	TRBJ2-2	TGTGCCACCAGTAGTGGGCGGGGGACGTACACCGGGGAGCTGTTTTTT	CATSSGRGTYTGELFF
TRBD1	-	TRBV28	TRBJ1-1	TGTGCCAGCAGTTTGACAGGGGGCCCCAACACTGAAGCTTTCTTT	CASSLTGGPNTEAFF
-	-	TRBV5-5	TRBJ2-2	TGTGCCAGCAGCTCTAGTTGGGCCGGGGAGCTGTTTTTT	CASSSSWAGELFF
-	-	TRBV6-5	TRBJ1-2	TGTGCCAGCAGATTAACAGGGCAAGGCTACACCTTC	CASRLTGQGYTF
TRBD1	-	TRBV6-5	TRBJ1-2	TGTGCCAGCAGTAGAGTACAGGGGTTTGATGATGGCTACACCTTC	CASSRVQGFDDGYTF
-	few	TRBV19	TRBJ1-2	TGTGCCAGTAGTATGGTATCTGAGACTAACTATGGCTACACCTTC	CASSMVSETNYGYTF
TRBD2	-	TRBV5-6	TRBJ2-7	TGTGCCAGCAGCTTGGGAGCTAGCGGGAGCTTC	CASSLGASGSF
-	-	TRBV5-1	TRBJ2-3	TGCGCCAACAGCTTTATCACGGGAGCCGCAGATACGCAGTATTTT	CANSFITGAADTQYF
-	few	TRBV7-8	TRBJ2-1	TGTGCCAGCAGCTTAGGTGGCGGGCCCTCCTACAATGAGCAGTTCTTC	CASSLGGGPSYNEQFF
-	-	TRBV5-5	TRBJ2-5	TGTGCCAGCAGCTTTGGACAGAAAGAGACCCAGTACTTC	CASSFGQKETQYF